Listed below are T cell receptor beta chains from one sample, sequenced in a study of blood T cell repertoires in COVID-19. Only in-frame clones appear in the TCRdb table, and some are missing; sequencing was by immunoSEQ multiplex PCR. The repertoire has 90,000 or so clones, roughly 82% of them found once; the top ten carry 20% to 30%. The specimen was peripheral blood. The origin of the receptors is a human donor in a cohort sampled during active COVID-19. The CDR3 runs from the conserved cysteine through the conserved F or W. D genes are given only for firm matches. A row's size may be missing; if present it is once, few, many or a size class.

d_call | j_call | v_call | clone_size | cdr3_nt | cdr3_aa
- | TRBJ1-1 | TRBV7-9 | few | TGTGCCAGCAGCTTAAATCGGGACACTGAAGCTTTCTTT | CASSLNRDTEAFF
- | TRBJ2-1 | TRBV7-2 | - | TGTGCCAGCAGCTTCTCCGAGAGCTCCTACAATGAGCAGTTCTTC | CASSFSESSYNEQFF
- | TRBJ1-3 | TRBV2 | - | TGTGCCAGCAGTGAAGGCAGGGTCTCTGGAAACACCATATATTTT | CASSEGRVSGNTIYF
- | TRBJ1-5 | TRBV2 | few | TGTGCCAGCACCACGGACCCGGGGGGCAATCAGCCCCAGCATTTT | CASTTDPGGNQPQHF
- | TRBJ1-1 | TRBV6-1 | - | TGTGCCAGCAGTGAAGGATGGGCTTCCATGAACACTGAAGCTTTCTTT | CASSEGWASMNTEAFF
- | TRBJ2-7 | TRBV5-1 | - | TGCGCCAGCAGCTTGTCCGCTGCCGGGAGTATACGGTACGAGCAGTACTTC | CASSLSAAGSIRYEQYF
TRBD1 | TRBJ2-2 | TRBV4-2 | - | TGTGCCAGCAGCCAAGAGCACGGACAGGGCACCGGTTGGGAGCTGTTTTTT | CASSQEHGQGTGWELFF
- | TRBJ1-6 | TRBV5-5 | - | TGTGCCAGCAGCCCCGATGCCTCGGGATCCTATAATTCACCCCTCCACTTT | CASSPDASGSYNSPLHF
TRBD2 | TRBJ2-3 | TRBV4-2 | - | TGTGCCAGCAGCCCCCGGACTAGCGGGACCACAGATACGCAGTATTTT | CASSPRTSGTTDTQYF
- | TRBJ2-5 | TRBV19 | - | TGTGCCAGTAGTACAAGGACAGCCAGCCAAGAGACCCAGTACTTC | CASSTRTASQETQYF
TRBD2 | TRBJ2-3 | TRBV19 | - | TGTGCCAGTAGTAACGGCGGGAGGGCCCCCCCCACAGATACGCAGTATTTT | CASSNGGRAPPTDTQYF
- | TRBJ2-7 | TRBV7-9 | - | TGTGCCAGCAGCTTACTCGGACAGCCGTACTTC | CASSLLGQPYF
- | TRBJ2-2 | TRBV14 | - | TGTGCCAGCAGCCCCTACATAGCCAGCGATGAGCTGTTTTTT | CASSPYIASDELFF
- | TRBJ2-4 | TRBV9 | - | TGTGCCAGCAGCTTCGGGGACTCCCTAGCCAAAAACATTCAGTACTTC | CASSFGDSLAKNIQYF
TRBD2 | TRBJ2-3 | TRBV11-2 | - | TGTGCCAGCAGCCCGGGACTAGCGGGAGCAGGAGATACGCAGTATTTT | CASSPGLAGAGDTQYF
- | TRBJ1-3 | TRBV6-2/TRBV6-3 | - | TGTGCCAGCAGTACAGGACACTCTGGAAACACCATATATTTT | CASSTGHSGNTIYF
- | TRBJ2-5 | TRBV7-8 | once | TGTGCCAGCAGCTTAGGGGTACAGCAAGAGACCCAGTACTTC | CASSLGVQQETQYF
TRBD1 | TRBJ1-5 | TRBV10-3 | - | TGTGCCATCAGTGAGGGACAGGTTGGTCAGCCCCAGCATTTT | CAISEGQVGQPQHF
TRBD2 | TRBJ2-5 | TRBV27 | - | TGTGCCAGCAGTCTGTGGACTAGCGGGACCCAAGAGACCCAGTACTTC | CASSLWTSGTQETQYF
TRBD2 | TRBJ2-1 | TRBV19 | - | TGTGCCAGTAGTATAGATACCCCAGGGAGGGCCGCCAATGAGCAGTTCTTC | CASSIDTPGRAANEQFF